This T cell receptor (beta chain) derives from a study of blood T cell repertoires in COVID-19. Overall study context: Acute and convalescent COVID-19 specimens originated in the United States, Italy and Spain. Sources were T cells, B-cell-depleted T cells, or PBMCs; the material itself was cDNA or gDNA.

How the authors handled the data: How many nucleated cells were present was estimated from reference gene primer amplification. Sequenced by immunoSEQ multiplex PCR; TCRdb stores in-frame clones only, minus some. V, J and clone size reflect that table, while D and trimming were determined from the DNA. The sample lists some 180,000 clones; about 76% were seen once. Trimming took 6 bases from V and 2 from J, leaving 17 bases between them. This CDR3 has 15 residues. Germline V lookup: CDR1 MDHEN, CDR2 SYDVKM. What was sequenced was peripheral blood. This TCR came from a woman between 50 and 59 years old with active or convalescent COVID-19. V usage is TRBV28 and J usage is TRBJ2-7; possibly TRBD1 for D (6 bases). CDR3 region: CASSIPWGLTYEQYF. The CDR3, as DNA: TGTGCCAGCAGCATACCTTGGGGGCTAACCTACGAGCAGTACTTC.